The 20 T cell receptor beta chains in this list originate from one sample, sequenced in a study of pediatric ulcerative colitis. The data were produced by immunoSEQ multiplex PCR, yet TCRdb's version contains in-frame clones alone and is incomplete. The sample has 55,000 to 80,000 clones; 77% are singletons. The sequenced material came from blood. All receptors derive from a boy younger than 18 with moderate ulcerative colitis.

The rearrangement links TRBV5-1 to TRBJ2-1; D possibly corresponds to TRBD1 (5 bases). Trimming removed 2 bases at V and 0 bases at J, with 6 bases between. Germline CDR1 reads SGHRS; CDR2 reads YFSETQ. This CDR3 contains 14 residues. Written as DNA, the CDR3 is TGCGCCAGCAGCTTAACAGGCTCCTACAATGAGCAGTTCTTC. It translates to CASSLTGSYNEQFF.

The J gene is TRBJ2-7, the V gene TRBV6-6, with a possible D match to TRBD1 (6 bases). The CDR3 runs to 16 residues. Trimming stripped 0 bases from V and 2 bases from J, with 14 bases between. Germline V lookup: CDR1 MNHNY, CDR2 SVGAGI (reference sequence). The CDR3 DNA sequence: TGTGCCAGCAGTTACTCACAGGGTATAAGGGCCTACGAGCAGTACTTC. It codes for CASSYSQGIRAYEQYF.

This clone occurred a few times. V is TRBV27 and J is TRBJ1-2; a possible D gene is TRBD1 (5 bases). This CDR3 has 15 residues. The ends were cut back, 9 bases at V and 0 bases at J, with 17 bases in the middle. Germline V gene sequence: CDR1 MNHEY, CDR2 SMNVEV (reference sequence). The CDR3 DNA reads TGTGCCAGTCGGGGACCAAACCCTCCTAACTATGGCTACACCTTC. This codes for CASRGPNPPNYGYTF.

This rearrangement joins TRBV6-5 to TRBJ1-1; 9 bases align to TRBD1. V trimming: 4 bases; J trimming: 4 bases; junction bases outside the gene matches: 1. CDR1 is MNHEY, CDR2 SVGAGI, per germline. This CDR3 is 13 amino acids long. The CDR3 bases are TGTGCCAGCAGTTGGGGACAGGGCACTGAAGCTTTCTTT. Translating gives CASSWGQGTEAFF.

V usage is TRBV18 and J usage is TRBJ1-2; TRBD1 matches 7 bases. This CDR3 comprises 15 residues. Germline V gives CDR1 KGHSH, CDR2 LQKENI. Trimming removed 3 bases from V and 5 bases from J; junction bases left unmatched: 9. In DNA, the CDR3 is TGTGCCAGCTCACCGCTAGGACAGGAGGGATATGGCTACACCTTC. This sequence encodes CASSPLGQEGYGYTF.

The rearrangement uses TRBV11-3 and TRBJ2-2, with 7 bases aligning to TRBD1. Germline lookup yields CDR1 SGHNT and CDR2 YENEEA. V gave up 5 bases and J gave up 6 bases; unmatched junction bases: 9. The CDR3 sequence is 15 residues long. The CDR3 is CASSPQGWSAGELFF. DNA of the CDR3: TGTGCCAGCAGCCCACAGGGGTGGAGCGCCGGGGAGCTGTTTTTT.

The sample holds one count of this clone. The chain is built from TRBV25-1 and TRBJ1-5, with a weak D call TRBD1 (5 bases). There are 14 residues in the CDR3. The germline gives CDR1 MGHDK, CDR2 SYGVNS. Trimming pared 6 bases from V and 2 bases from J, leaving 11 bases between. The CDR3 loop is CASSDIQGNQPQHF. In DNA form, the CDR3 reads TGTGCCAGCAGCGACATACAGGGCAATCAGCCCCAGCATTTT.

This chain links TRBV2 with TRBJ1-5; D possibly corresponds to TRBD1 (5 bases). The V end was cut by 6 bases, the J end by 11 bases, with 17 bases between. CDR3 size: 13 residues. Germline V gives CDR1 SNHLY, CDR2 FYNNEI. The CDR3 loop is CASSRPDTMAQHF. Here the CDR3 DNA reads TGTGCCAGCAGCCGGCCGGACACCATGGCCCAGCATTTT.

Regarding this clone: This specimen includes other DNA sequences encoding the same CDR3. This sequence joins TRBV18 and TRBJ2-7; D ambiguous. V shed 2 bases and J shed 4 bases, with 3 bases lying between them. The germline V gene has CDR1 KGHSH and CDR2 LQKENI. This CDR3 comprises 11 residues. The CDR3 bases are TGTGCCAGCTCACCAGGGTACGAGCAGTACTTC. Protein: CASSPGYEQYF.

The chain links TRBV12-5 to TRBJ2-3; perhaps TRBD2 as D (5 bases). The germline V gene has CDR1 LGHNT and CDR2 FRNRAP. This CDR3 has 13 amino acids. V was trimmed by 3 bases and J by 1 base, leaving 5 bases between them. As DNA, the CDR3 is TGTGCTAGTGGTTTTAGCGGCACAGATACGCAGTATTTT. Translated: CASGFSGTDTQYF.

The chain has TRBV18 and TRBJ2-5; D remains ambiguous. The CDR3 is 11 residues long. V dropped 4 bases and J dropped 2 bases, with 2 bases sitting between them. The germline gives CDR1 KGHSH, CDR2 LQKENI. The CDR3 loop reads CASSRQETQYF. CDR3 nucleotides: TGTGCCAGCTCACGACAAGAGACCCAGTACTTC.

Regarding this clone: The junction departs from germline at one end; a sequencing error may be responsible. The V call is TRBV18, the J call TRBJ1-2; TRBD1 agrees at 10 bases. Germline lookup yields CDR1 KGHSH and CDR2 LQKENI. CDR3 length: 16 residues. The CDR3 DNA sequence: TGTGCCAGCTCACCAAGGGACAGGGGCGCCCCATTCGGTATTCCCTTC. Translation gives CASSPRDRGAPFGIPF.

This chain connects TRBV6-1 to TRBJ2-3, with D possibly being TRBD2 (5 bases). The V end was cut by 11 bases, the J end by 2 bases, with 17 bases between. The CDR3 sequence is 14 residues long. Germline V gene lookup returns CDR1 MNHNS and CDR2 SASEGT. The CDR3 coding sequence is TGTGCCGCACACCGGGGAGATGACACAGATACGCAGTATTTT. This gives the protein CAAHRGDDTDTQYF.

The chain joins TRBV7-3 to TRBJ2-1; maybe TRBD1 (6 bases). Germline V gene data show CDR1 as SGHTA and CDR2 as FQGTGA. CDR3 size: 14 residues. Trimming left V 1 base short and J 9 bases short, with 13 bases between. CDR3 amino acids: CASSLNEGVGEQFF. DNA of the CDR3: TGTGCCAGCAGCTTAAATGAGGGGGTAGGTGAGCAGTTCTTC.

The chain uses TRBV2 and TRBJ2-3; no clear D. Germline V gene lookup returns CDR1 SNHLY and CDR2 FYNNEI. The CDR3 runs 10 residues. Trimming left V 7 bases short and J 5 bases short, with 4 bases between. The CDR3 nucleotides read TGTGCCAGCATCGGAGATACGCAGTATTTT. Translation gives CASIGDTQYF. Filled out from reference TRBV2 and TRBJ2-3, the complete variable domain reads EPEVTQTPSHQVTQMGQEVILRCVPISNHLYFYWYRQILGQKVEFLVSFYNNEISEKSEIFDDQFSVERPDGSNFTLKIRSTKLEDSAMYFCASIGDTQYFGPGTRLTVL.

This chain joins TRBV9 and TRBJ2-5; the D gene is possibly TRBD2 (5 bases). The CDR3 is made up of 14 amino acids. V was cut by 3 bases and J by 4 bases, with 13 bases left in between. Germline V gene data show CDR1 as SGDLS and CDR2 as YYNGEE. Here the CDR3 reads CASSGSDSRETQYF. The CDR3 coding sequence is TGTGCCAGCAGCGGATCGGACTCGCGAGAGACCCAGTACTTC. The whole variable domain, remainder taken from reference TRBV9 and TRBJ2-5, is DSGVTQTPKHLITATGQRVTLRCSPRSGDLSVYWYQQSLDQGLQFLIQYYNGEERAKGNILERFSAQQFPDLHSELNLSSLELGDSALYFCASSGSDSRETQYFGPGTRLLVL.

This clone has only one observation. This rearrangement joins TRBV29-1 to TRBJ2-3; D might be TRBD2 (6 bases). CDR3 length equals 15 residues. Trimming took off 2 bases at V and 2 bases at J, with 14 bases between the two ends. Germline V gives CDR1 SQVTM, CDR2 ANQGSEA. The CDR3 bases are TGCAGCGTTGAACCGGGGGACGGGTACACAGATACGCAGTATTTT. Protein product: CSVEPGDGYTDTQYF.

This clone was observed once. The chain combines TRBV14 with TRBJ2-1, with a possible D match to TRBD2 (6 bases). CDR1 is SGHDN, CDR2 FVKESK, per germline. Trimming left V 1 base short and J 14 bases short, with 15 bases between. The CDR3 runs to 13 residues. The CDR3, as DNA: TGTGCCAGCAGCCAAGTTTTCGAGACTAGTGAGTTCTTC. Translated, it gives CASSQVFETSEFF.

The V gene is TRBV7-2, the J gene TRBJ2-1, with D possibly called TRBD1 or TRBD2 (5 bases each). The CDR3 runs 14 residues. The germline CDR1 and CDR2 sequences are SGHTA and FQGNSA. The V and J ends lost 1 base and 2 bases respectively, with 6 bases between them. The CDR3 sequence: CASSLGGPYNEQFF. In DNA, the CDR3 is TGTGCCAGCAGCTTAGGGGGACCCTACAATGAGCAGTTCTTC.

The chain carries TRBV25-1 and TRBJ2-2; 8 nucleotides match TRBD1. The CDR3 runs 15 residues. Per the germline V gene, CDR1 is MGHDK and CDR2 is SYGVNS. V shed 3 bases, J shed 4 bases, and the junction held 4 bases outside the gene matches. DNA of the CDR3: TGTGCCAGCAGTGAGAGGACAGGGCCCACCGGGGAGCTGTTTTTT. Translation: CASSERTGPTGELFF.